This T cell receptor (beta chain) was retrieved from a study of cytomegalovirus exposure and HLA in healthy donors. Study results and caveats: Analyses of presence/absence relied on an assumption of roughly uniform sequencing depth across donors.

PCR involved 60 Vbeta and 13 Jbeta primers. Clones were sequenced by immunoSEQ multiplex PCR, and TCRdb holds only the in-frame ones, with some missing. In the table there are around 190,000 clones, around 77% of which are singletons. Comment on this clone: No antigen is known for it.

Germline V gene sequence: CDR1 LNHDA, CDR2 SQIVND (reference sequence). Germline trimming cut 5 bases from V and 1 base from J; bases unmatched to any gene: 6. The CDR3 is 15 residues long. The chain has TRBV19 and TRBJ1-1, with 8 bases fitting TRBD1. The sequence derives from a woman younger than 30 in good health and CMV-seronegative. The sequencing input was PBMCs. The CDR3 protein is CASSPTGARNTEAFF. CDR3 sequence (DNA): TGTGCCAGTAGTCCGACAGGGGCCAGGAACACTGAAGCTTTCTTT. Complete variable domain (other parts from reference TRBV19 and TRBJ1-1): DGGITQSPKYLFRKEGQNVTLSCEQNLNHDAMYWYRQDPGQGLRLIYYSQIVNDFQKGDIAEGYSVSREKKESFPLTVTSAQKNPTAFYLCASSPTGARNTEAFFGQGTRLTVV.